The source of this T cell receptor (beta chain) is a study of radiotherapy plus CTLA-4 blockade in lung cancer. Study-wide background: Across the patients, objective responses occurred in less than 20%, and disease control in under 35%.

The length of the CDR3 is 15 residues. Trimming cost V 5 bases and J 7 bases; bases outside gene matches: 8. The V gene's germline CDR1 is SEHNR and CDR2 FQNEAQ (reference sequence). Data came from immunoSEQ multiplex PCR; TCRdb stores just in-frame clones and leaves some out. The repertoire holds 50,000 to 65,000 clones, with 70% to 85% as singletons. This TCR was sampled from a human donor with non-small cell lung cancer who had a complete response to radiotherapy plus ipilimumab. The sequencing used peripheral blood, collected from a patient treated with radiotherapy plus ipilimumab. The rearrangement uses TRBV7-9 and TRBJ1-5, with 10 bases lining up with TRBD1. The CDR3 spells CASSRGTGEFQPQHF. CDR3 DNA: TGTGCCAGCAGCCGAGGGACAGGGGAATTCCAGCCCCAGCATTTT.